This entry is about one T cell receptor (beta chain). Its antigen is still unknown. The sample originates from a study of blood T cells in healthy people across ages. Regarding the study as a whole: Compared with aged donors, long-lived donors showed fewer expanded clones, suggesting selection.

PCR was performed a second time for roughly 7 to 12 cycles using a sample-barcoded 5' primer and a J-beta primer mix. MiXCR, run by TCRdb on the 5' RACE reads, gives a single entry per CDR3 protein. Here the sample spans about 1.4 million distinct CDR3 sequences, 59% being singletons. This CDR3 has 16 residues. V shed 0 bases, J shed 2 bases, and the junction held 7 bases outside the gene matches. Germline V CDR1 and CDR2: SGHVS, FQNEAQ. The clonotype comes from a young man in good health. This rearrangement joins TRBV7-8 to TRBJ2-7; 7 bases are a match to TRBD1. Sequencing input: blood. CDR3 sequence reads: CASSLAAGTETYEQYF. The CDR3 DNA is TGTGCCAGCAGCTTAGCAGCCGGGACAGAAACCTACGAGCAGTACTTC.